This note documents a single TCR beta chain sequence. No cognate antigen has been identified for it. No base qualities exist here, and no much larger clone lies one base off it. V loses 0 bases at its end and J loses 5 bases; junction bases beyond the gene matches: 10. As encoded in the germline V gene, CDR1 is SGHRS while CDR2 is YFSETQ. The CDR3 spans 17 residues, from the cysteine through the phenylalanine. The kept DNA is CDR3 alone, 51 bases in frame from the first base. The library was prepared using the immunoSEQ multiplex PCR assay. For the multiplex PCR, a mixture combining 60 forward primers for TCR Vbeta segments and 13 reverse primers for TCR Jbeta segments was used. The CDR3 region of rearranged TCR beta genes was amplified from genomic DNA with a multiplex PCR assay. Amplified TCR beta libraries were sequenced as 87-base-pair reads on the Illumina HiSeq System. The authors' analysis ran thus. Across the 500 to 850 repertoires, a later analysis counted roughly 84 million unique TCR beta chains, around 10 million of which were shared by at least two donors. Raw reads were error-corrected and collapsed into unique sequences with a nearest-neighbor algorithm that merged closely related sequences to remove PCR and sequencing errors. CDR3 sequences were aligned to IMGT reference sequences to assign V, D and J gene segments. For a sequence to be retained, a match of at least six nucleotides was required to both a V gene segment and a J gene segment. Rearrangements were classified as productive when the CDR3 lacked stop codons and remained in frame with V and J, and all other rearrangements were classified as non-productive. Following IMGT convention, CDR3 was defined as the stretch from the second conserved V-encoded cysteine to the conserved J-encoded phenylalanine. The earlier analysis of about 620 of the donors excluded sequences that lacked an unambiguous match to a single V gene segment. In an earlier analysis of some 590 of the donors, a V segment was called functional when productive rearrangements were above 56.7%, and segregating when the standard deviation between donors exceeded 5%. A statistical classification framework was developed to diagnose cytomegalovirus status using the catalog of TCR beta chain sequences. In a later analysis, V and J genes were assigned by comparing TCR nucleotide sequences against IMGT/GENE-DB human TR gene sequences. Using the TCRdist pipeline, a later analysis assigned CDR3 sequences along with most-parsimonious VDJ recombination scenarios. A later analysis defined each TCR beta chain by its CDR3 amino acid sequence plus V-gene family, and excluded reads lacking a unique V-gene family. In a later analysis, approximately 590 highly shared, low-generation-probability nucleotide sequences were removed to address suspected cross-contamination and a sequencing artifact. A later analysis calculated a clonal expansion index for each public chain from normalized within-repertoire ranks of inferred template counts. A later analysis computed generation probabilities with a VDJ recombination model fitted to out-of-frame rearrangements, and checked the results against IGoR. In a later analysis, hypergeometric tests were used to score TCR-TCR, TCR-HLA and TCR-CMV co-occurrence, with a repertoire-size bias correction applied to TCR pairs. False discovery rates were estimated in a later analysis by permuting HLA or CMV assignments 20 times. In a later analysis, co-occurring TCRs were grouped using DBSCAN, with TCRdist sequence similarity added in when clustering inside HLA-allele-positive subsets. Co-occurrence clustering excluded repertoires with fewer than 30,000 or more than 120,000 public chains, plus five with anomalous nucleotide sharing. As stored in TCRdb, this immuneACCESS dataset retains in-frame rearrangements with V and J assigned. A fraction of the clones does not appear; measured against another copy, unresolved V genes explain less than half of the discrepancy, and the remainder lacks a known reason. D and trimming were read from the DNA, whereas the V and J calls and clone size are those reported in that table. The sample data list about 54,000 clones, and less than 85% of these were observed just once. Of the sample, just over 3% is held by the ten largest clones.

In total, over 600 healthy bone marrow donors made up the cohort. All cohort members were sampled while nominally healthy, although unrecorded immune exposures were likely present. The donor was CMV seronegative and was included in the group of a few hundred seronegative cohort members. Each donor provided a peripheral blood sample, and peripheral blood mononuclear cells were used for TCR beta sequencing. Genomic DNA extraction from the blood cell samples was performed with the Qiagen DNeasy Blood Extraction Kit. These data belong to a study of cytomegalovirus exposure and HLA in healthy donors (dated by TCRdb to 2017 to 2019). About the study as a whole: In an earlier analysis of several hundred of the donors, 276 Gb of sequence data and 117 million unique TCR beta sequences from about 190 million T cells were reported. The study combined high-throughput TCR immunosequencing, statistical association of individual TCRs with disease status, and machine learning to predict cytomegalovirus infection status. An earlier analysis of 587 of the donors used high-throughput TCR beta sequencing to judge whether each TCR beta V gene segment behaved as functional or pseudogenic. A few DR-DQ haplotypes were treated as single units for association and clustering because of strong linkage in the cohort. Every discovery cohort repertoire had been produced on one sequencing platform. In a later analysis, previously published TCR beta repertoires from about 640 donors were re-analyzed and high-resolution HLA genotyping was added so that TCR occurrence patterns could be studied. Rather than using new phenotypic data, the later analysis identified candidate immune exposures from TCR beta sequences and from how often those sequences occurred across donors. A later genetic analysis used genome-wide SNP genotypes for about three fifths of the 666 donors, treating that subset as a discovery cohort. An early release that covered more than 550 HLA-typed donors contained around 330 gigabases of sequencing data and about 84 million unique TCR sequences. Alongside the repertoire data, information on donor age, sex, ethnicity and CMV serostatus was compiled. Both class I and class II loci were covered by HLA typing, at four-digit resolution. The study aimed to test whether signatures of past pathogen exposure could be identified by cataloging public T cell receptors. Among 300 to 450 genotyped donors of the cohort, an average of about 240,000 unique TCR beta nucleotide sequences were sequenced per donor, roughly 20% of them non-productive. Typing coverage varied by locus: roughly 620-630 donors for A, B, C, DRB1 and DQB1; roughly 500 for DQA1; 600 to 610 for DPA1; 450 to 480 for DPB1. The study profiled the T cell repertoires of approximately 700 subjects by immunosequencing and related them to cytomegalovirus serostatus. Along with the approximately 650-subject first cohort, a separate validation cohort of around 110 different subjects was used. The genetic ancestry cluster associated with self-reported Caucasian donors included approximately 85% of the 398 genotyped donors. On the study overall, not on this receptor specifically: A further reported finding was that TCR beta sequences accurately predicted the HLA-A and HLA-B alleles for most subjects in the first cohort. Specific HLA alleles were associated with more than 15,000 TCR beta sequences at a false discovery rate of 0.05 in a later analysis. The classifier was reported to diagnose cytomegalovirus status with high specificity and sensitivity in both the original cohort and the validation cohort. Because counts were too low, seventeen rarely observed V segments, including chromosome 9 orphons, were left out of the earlier analysis of roughly 600 of the donors. In an earlier analysis of roughly 560 of the donors, most TCR beta V segments were observed in productive rearrangements about 87% or about 30% of the time, broadly matching IMGT annotations. Because HLA typing was missing for some donors at each locus, association tests included only the typed subset. A total of 164 TCR beta chains were listed by the study as associated with cytomegalovirus. A later analysis found that TCR association rates varied across HLA loci, with DRB1 alleles showing the most associated TCRs and HLA-C alleles the fewest. A group of highly shared sequence variants was considered likely to be a technical artifact of the sequencing pipeline. The only immune exposure information available for the cohort was CMV serostatus. In a later genetic analysis, fewer N-insertions in productive TCRs were reported among donors in an Asian-associated ancestry cluster than the 666-donor mean. Compared with equally common non-associated chains, HLA-associated TCR beta chains in a later analysis were more clonally expanded and had lower generation probabilities. A later analysis reported that several top co-occurrence clusters appeared linked to parvovirus B19, influenza, CMV and Epstein-Barr virus. In vitro tests confirmed that a few of the cytomegalovirus-associated TCR beta chains recognize cytomegalovirus antigens. The authors suggested that the approach could potentially be generalized to other disease states and immunological phenotypes. When HLA alleles, especially DR and DQ, strongly co-occurred, TCR associations were difficult to assign to individual alleles. Linkage disequilibrium might explain the correlated functional status among segregating V segments, but an unknown experimental factor could not be ruled out. In a later analysis, most CMV-associated TCR beta chains were found to appear HLA-restricted, with HLA associations seemingly driven largely by CMV exposure. Most TCR sequences were observed very rarely across donors, whereas some public TCRs were present in many individuals. An association between a missense DCLRE1C variant and V-gene and J-gene trimming of TCR beta chains was found in a later genetic analysis and replicated in an independent cohort. Presence/absence analyses assumed roughly uniform sequencing depth across donors, an assumption that may not hold. Some IMGT-functional V segments, including TRBV6-2 and TRBV6-3, could not be distinguished by the 87-base-pair reads and were therefore excluded. Only TCR beta chains were sequenced in this cohort, and the absence of alpha or paired-chain data limited detectable features.

The rearranged chain carries TRBV5-1 and TRBJ2-3; 9 central bases correspond to TRBD2. The sequence was collected from a young woman in good health and CMV-seronegative. The sample was PBMCs. The bases are TGCGCCAGCAGCTTGGCATGGGGCGGGAGGGCCGTAGATACGCAGTATTTT. It translates to CASSLAWGGRAVDTQYF. Supplemented by the reference TRBV5-1 and TRBJ2-3 proteins around the CDR3, the complete variable domain is KAGVTQTPRYLIKTRGQQVTLSCSPISGHRSVSWYQQTPGQGLQFLFEYFSETQRNKGNFPGRFSGRQFSNSRSEMNVSTLELGDSALYLCASSLAWGGRAVDTQYFGPGTRLTVL.